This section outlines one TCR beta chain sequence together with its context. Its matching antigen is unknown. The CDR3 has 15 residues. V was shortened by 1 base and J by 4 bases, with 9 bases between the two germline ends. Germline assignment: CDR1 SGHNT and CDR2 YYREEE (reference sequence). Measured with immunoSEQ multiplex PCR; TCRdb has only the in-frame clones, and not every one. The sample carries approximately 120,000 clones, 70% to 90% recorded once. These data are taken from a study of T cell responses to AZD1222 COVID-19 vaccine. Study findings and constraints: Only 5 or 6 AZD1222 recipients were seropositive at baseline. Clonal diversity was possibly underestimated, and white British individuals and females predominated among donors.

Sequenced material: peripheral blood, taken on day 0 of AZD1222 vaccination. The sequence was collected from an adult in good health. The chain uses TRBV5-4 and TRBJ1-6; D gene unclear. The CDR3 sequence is CASSLMGTYNSPLHF. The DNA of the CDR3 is TGTGCCAGCAGCTTGATGGGTACATATAATTCACCCCTCCACTTT.